This passage covers 21 T cell receptor beta chains from one sample sequenced in a study of T cell responses to AZD1222 COVID-19 vaccine. The protocol was immunoSEQ multiplex PCR, while the TCRdb copy is restricted to in-frame clones and leaves out a portion. The data hold about 99,000 clones, with over 75% observed a single time. Sequencing was performed on peripheral blood, taken on day 0 of AZD1222 vaccination. Every receptor here comes from an adult in good health.

V usage is TRBV9 and J usage is TRBJ2-1; 7 bases agree with TRBD2. In germline, CDR1 is SGDLS, CDR2 YYNGEE. The CDR3 covers 16 residues. The trim removed 0 bases at V and 5 bases at J, leaving 8 bases unmatched. Written as DNA, the CDR3 is TGTGCCAGCAGCGTAGTGCCTAGCGGAGACCACAATGAGCAGTTCTTC. Amino acid sequence: CASSVVPSGDHNEQFF.

This clone appeared a single time. The gene calls are TRBV28 and TRBJ1-1; TRBD1 matches at 7 bases. The CDR3 loop spans 14 amino acids. Looked up from germline, CDR1 is MDHEN and CDR2 is SYDVKM. Trimming cost V 2 bases and J 1 base; bases outside gene matches: 1. The CDR3 here is CASSLRDRNTEAFF. The CDR3 coding sequence is TGTGCCAGCAGTTTAAGGGACAGGAACACTGAAGCTTTCTTT.

The chain's CDR3 is CSVEDLQGGSGNTIYF. CDR3 coding DNA: TGCAGCGTTGAAGATCTACAGGGAGGCTCTGGAAACACCATATATTTT. The chain is built from TRBV29-1 and TRBJ1-3, with D possibly TRBD1 on 6 matching bases. V was cut by 0 bases and J by 0 bases, with 12 bases left in between. The CDR3 length is 16 residues. Germline V gives CDR1 SQVTM, CDR2 ANQGSEA.

In this sample, this clone turned up once. This chain connects TRBV6-5 to TRBJ1-4, with a tentative D call TRBD1 (6 bases). Per the germline V gene, CDR1 is MNHEY and CDR2 is SVGAGI. The CDR3 length is 15 residues. Trimming shortened V by 2 bases and J by 3 bases, and 10 bases separated the two germline ends. The CDR3 sequence is CASSYGGPPNEKLFF. The CDR3 nucleotides read TGTGCCAGCAGTTACGGGGGGCCCCCTAATGAAAAACTGTTTTTT.

The V call is TRBV30, the J call TRBJ1-1; D not resolved. V was shortened by 2 bases and J by 0 bases, with 10 bases between the two germline ends. The CDR3 runs to 14 residues. CDR1 is GTSNPN and CDR2 is SVGIG in the germline V gene (reference sequence). In nucleotides, the CDR3 is TGTGCCTGGAGTCCGCGGCGGATGAACACTGAAGCTTTCTTT. It translates to CAWSPRRMNTEAFF.

The chain employs TRBV3-1 (or the pseudogene TRBV3-2) and TRBJ1-5; unclear D gene. The germline V and J ends were trimmed by 2 bases and 4 bases, with 9 bases remaining between them. From germline, CDR1 is LGHDT and CDR2 YNNKEL (reference sequence). The CDR3 loop spans 14 amino acids. The CDR3 DNA follows: TGTGCCAGCAGCCAATTTAAGGGAAATCAGCCCCAGCATTTT. This encodes CASSQFKGNQPQHF.

Only one count was recorded for this clone. The chain is built from TRBV3-1 (or the pseudogene TRBV3-2) and TRBJ1-2, with D possibly being TRBD1 (5 bases). Germline-derived CDR1 and CDR2 are LGHDT and YNNKEL (reference sequence). The germline V and J ends were trimmed by 7 bases and 4 bases, with 19 bases remaining between them. CDR3 size: 15 residues. The CDR3 is CASIAGRLQIYGYTF. The CDR3 DNA sequence: TGTGCCAGCATCGCAGGGAGGCTACAGATCTATGGCTACACCTTC.

This chain uses TRBV30 with TRBJ1-2; perhaps TRBD1 as D (6 bases). CDR1 is GTSNPN and CDR2 is SVGIG in the germline V gene (reference sequence). V gave up 2 bases and J gave up 7 bases, with 8 bases separating them. The CDR3 extends over 11 amino acids. The DNA for the CDR3 is TGTGCCTGGAGTACAGGGCTTGGCTACACCTTC. Protein product: CAWSTGLGYTF.

This chain uses TRBV29-1 with TRBJ2-2, with 9 bases lining up with TRBD1. The germline V gene has CDR1 SQVTM and CDR2 ANQGSEA. The CDR3 sequence is 16 residues long. CDR3 sequence: CGHRGLIGENTGELFF. The CDR3 DNA sequence: TGCGGTCACAGGGGGCTAATCGGCGAGAACACCGGGGAGCTGTTTTTT.

This chain connects TRBV15 to TRBJ1-1, with unresolved D. The CDR3 totals 14 residues. V was pared by 0 bases and J by 2 bases, with 7 bases between. Germline lookup yields CDR1 LNHNV and CDR2 YYDKDF (reference sequence). The CDR3 loop is CATSRDLLNTEAFF. The CDR3 nucleotides read TGTGCCACCAGCAGAGACCTGCTAAACACTGAAGCTTTCTTT.

The DNA of the CDR3 is TGTGCCAGCAGCTTAGGGGGAGGGACGGCGCAGTATTTT. Protein sequence: CASSLGGGTAQYF. This chain joins TRBV7-3 and TRBJ2-3, with TRBD2 matching over 7 bases. This CDR3 has 13 amino acids. Germline assignment: CDR1 SGHTA and CDR2 FQGTGA. V was pared by 2 bases and J by 10 bases, with 6 bases of the junction left unmatched.

The V call is TRBV15, the J call TRBJ2-5; maybe TRBD2 (6 bases). This CDR3 has 17 amino acids. Germline V CDR1 and CDR2: LNHNV, YYDKDF (reference sequence). The germline V and J ends were trimmed by 1 base and 2 bases, with 17 bases remaining between them. CDR3 sequence reads: CATSRGVGGSGQETQYF. The CDR3 DNA is TGTGCCACCAGCAGAGGAGTCGGGGGATCAGGGCAAGAGACCCAGTACTTC.

The chain recombines TRBV7-8 with TRBJ1-3, with TRBD1 matching 10 bases. The CDR3 totals 16 residues. The V and J ends lost 3 bases and 3 bases, in that order; junction bases with no gene match: 5. CDR1 is SGHVS and CDR2 is FQNEAQ in the germline V gene. CDR3 bases: TGTGCCAGCAGCTTGACAGGGGGCGCAGGTGGAAACACCATATATTTT. It yields the protein CASSLTGGAGGNTIYF. The full variable domain, with the rest looked up from reference TRBV7-8 and TRBJ1-3, is GAGVSQSPRYKVAKRGQDVALRCDPISGHVSLFWYQQALGQGPEFLTYFQNEAQLDKSGLPSDRFFAERPEGSVSTLKIQRTQQEDSAVYLCASSLTGGAGGNTIYFGEGSWLTVV.

V is TRBV7-9 and J is TRBJ2-1; D not certain. The CDR3 consists of 16 residues. V was cut by 1 base and J by 6 bases, with 16 bases left in between. Germline V gene lookup returns CDR1 SEHNR and CDR2 FQNEAQ (reference sequence). CDR3 loop: CASSLGGASFFNEQFF. DNA of the CDR3: TGTGCCAGCAGCTTAGGGGGTGCCAGTTTCTTCAATGAGCAGTTCTTC.

The chain employs TRBV12-5 and TRBJ1-1; D unresolved. Germline V lookup: CDR1 LGHNT, CDR2 FRNRAP. The CDR3 is made up of 13 amino acids. Between the trimmed V and J ends, which lost 1 base and 3 bases, there was a span of 6 bases. CDR3 coding DNA: TGTGCTAGTGGTTTGGCCTTGGACACTGAAGCTTTCTTT. Translation gives CASGLALDTEAFF.

The J gene is TRBJ2-6, the V gene TRBV5-8; 7 bases match TRBD1. CDR3 size: 16 residues. CDR1 SGHTS and CDR2 YDEGEE come from the germline V gene. The V gene end was trimmed by 0 bases and the J gene end by 0 bases; junction bases not matched to a gene: 0. CDR3 bases: TGTGCCAGCAGCTTGGGACAGGGCTCTGGGGCCAACGTCCTGACTTTC. Its protein product is CASSLGQGSGANVLTF.

The chain carries TRBV6-2 or TRBV6-3 and TRBJ2-6; 7 nucleotides line up with TRBD1. Germline assignment: CDR1 MNHEY and CDR2 SVGEGT. After removal of 4 bases from V and 0 bases from J, the junction contained 12 bases not matched to a gene. The CDR3 extends over 19 amino acids. DNA for the CDR3: TGTGCCAGCAGTTGGGGAGTAGGGGACAGAGCCTCTGGGGCCAACGTCCTGACTTTC. Its protein is CASSWGVGDRASGANVLTF.

This clone appeared a few times. V is TRBV6-5 and J is TRBJ2-7; 7 positions agree with TRBD2. J lost 5 bases, V lost 6 bases, and 13 bases had no gene match. Germline V lookup: CDR1 MNHEY, CDR2 SVGAGI. The CDR3 has 15 residues. CDR3 residues: CASRPTSPEVHEQYF. In DNA form, the CDR3 reads TGTGCCAGCAGGCCGACTAGCCCGGAGGTCCACGAGCAGTACTTC.

In this sample, this clone turned up once. The genes are TRBV19 and TRBJ2-5, with 8 bases that match TRBD1. The germline V gene has CDR1 LNHDA and CDR2 SQIVND (reference sequence). The ends lost 4 bases at V and 1 base at J; junction bases unmatched: 11. This CDR3 spans 17 amino acids. CDR3 sequence reads: CASSSDRGFRVQETQYF. The CDR3 region has the DNA TGTGCCAGTAGTAGCGACAGGGGTTTTCGAGTCCAAGAGACCCAGTACTTC. The whole variable domain, remainder taken from reference TRBV19 and TRBJ2-5, is DGGITQSPKYLFRKEGQNVTLSCEQNLNHDAMYWYRQDPGQGLRLIYYSQIVNDFQKGDIAEGYSVSREKKESFPLTVTSAQKNPTAFYLCASSSDRGFRVQETQYFGPGTRLLVL.

The rearrangement joins TRBV5-1 to TRBJ2-2; no firm D call. The germline CDR1 and CDR2 sequences are SGHRS and YFSETQ. V gave up 1 base and J gave up 0 bases, with 7 bases separating them. The CDR3 covers 15 residues. The CDR3, as DNA: TGCGCCAGCAGCTTGAAGGATGCGAACACCGGGGAGCTGTTTTTT. Translating it yields CASSLKDANTGELFF.

The V call is TRBV7-3, the J call TRBJ2-5, with D unclear. The CDR3 loop spans 13 amino acids. Looked up from germline, CDR1 is SGHTA and CDR2 is FQGTGA. Trimming pared 1 base from V and 4 bases from J, leaving 7 bases between. The CDR3 nucleotides are TGTGCCAGCAGCTTAAGTTTAGGAGAGACCCAGTACTTC. Translated: CASSLSLGETQYF.